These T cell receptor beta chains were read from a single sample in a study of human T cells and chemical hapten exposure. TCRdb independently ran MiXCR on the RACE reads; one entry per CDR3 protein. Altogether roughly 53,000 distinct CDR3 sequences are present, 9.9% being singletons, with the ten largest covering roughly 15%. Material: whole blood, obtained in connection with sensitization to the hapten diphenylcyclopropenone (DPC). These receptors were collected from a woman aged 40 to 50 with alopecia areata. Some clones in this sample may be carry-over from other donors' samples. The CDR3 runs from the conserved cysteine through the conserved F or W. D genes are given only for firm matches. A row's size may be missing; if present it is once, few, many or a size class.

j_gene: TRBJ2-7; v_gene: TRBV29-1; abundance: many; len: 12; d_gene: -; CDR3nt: TGCAGCGTTGACGGGATGGGTCGCGAGCAGTACTTC; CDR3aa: CSVDGMGREQYF
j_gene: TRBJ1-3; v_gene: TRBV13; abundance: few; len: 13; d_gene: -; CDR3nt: TGTGCCAGCAGCTCCCTCACTGGAAACACCATATATTTT; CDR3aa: CASSSLTGNTIYF
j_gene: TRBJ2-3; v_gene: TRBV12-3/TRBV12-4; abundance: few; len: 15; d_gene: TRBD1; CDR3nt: TGTGCCAGCAGTTTGGGGCAGGGGGTAACAGATACGCAGTATTTT; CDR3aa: CASSLGQGVTDTQYF
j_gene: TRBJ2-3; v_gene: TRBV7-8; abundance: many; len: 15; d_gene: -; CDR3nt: TGTGCCAGCAGCTTCCGGCTAGTTAGCACAGATACGCAGTATTTT; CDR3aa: CASSFRLVSTDTQYF
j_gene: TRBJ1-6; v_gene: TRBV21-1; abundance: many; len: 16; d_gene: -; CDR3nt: TGTGCCAGCAGCAATGAGGCGGGGGCCGATAATTCACCCCTCCACTTT; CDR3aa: CASSNEAGADNSPLHF
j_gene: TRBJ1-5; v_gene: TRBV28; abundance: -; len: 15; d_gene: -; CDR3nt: TGTGCCAGCAGTCTTCATGGGTCCGAGGATCAGCCCCAGCATTTT; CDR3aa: CASSLHGSEDQPQHF
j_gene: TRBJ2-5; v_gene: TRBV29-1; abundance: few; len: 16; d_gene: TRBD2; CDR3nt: TGCAGCGTTGAAGGTTCAGGGCTAGCGGGGCTGGAGACCCAGTACTTC; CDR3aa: CSVEGSGLAGLETQYF
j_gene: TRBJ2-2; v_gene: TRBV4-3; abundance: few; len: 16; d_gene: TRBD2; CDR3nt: TGCGCCAGCAGCCAACTAGCGGGGGACCGGACCGGGGAGCTGTTTTTT; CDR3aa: CASSQLAGDRTGELFF
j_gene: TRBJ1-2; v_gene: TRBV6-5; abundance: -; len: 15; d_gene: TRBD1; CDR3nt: TGTGCCAGCAGTTATCTGGACAGGGAAGAAAGGGGCTACACCTTC; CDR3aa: CASSYLDREERGYTF
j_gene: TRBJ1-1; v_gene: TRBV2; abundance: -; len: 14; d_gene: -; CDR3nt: TGTGCCAGCACCCTTGGGGGGATGAACACTGAAGCTTTCTTT; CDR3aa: CASTLGGMNTEAFF
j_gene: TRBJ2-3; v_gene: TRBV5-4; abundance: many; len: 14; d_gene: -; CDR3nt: TGTGCCAGCAGCCGGCCCGGGGCCACAGATACGCAGTATTTT; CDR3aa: CASSRPGATDTQYF
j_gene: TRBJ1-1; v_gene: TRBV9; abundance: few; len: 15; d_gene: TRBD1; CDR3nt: TGTGCCAGCAGCGGGAGACAGGGGGCTAACACTGAAGCTTTCTTT; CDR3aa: CASSGRQGANTEAFF
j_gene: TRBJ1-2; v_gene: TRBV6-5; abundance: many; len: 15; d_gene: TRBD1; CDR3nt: TGTGCCAGCAGTACCCGGACAGGGTACGTTAGTGGCTACACCTTC; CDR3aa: CASSTRTGYVSGYTF
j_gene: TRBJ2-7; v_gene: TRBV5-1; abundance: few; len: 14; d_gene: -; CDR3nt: TGCGCCAGCAGCTTGGCTCCCCCCTCGGATGAGCAGTACTTC; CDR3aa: CASSLAPPSDEQYF
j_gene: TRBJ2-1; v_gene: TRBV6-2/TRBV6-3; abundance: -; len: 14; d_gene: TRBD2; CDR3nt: TGTGCCAGCACCACCCGTCGGGGGGGCGATGAGCAGTTCTTC; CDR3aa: CASTTRRGGDEQFF
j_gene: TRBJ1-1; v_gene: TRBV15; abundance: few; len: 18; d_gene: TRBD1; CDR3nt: TGTGCCACCAGCAGAATCCCGGGACAGGGGGCGCGGGGCACTGAAGCTTTCTTT; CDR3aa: CATSRIPGQGARGTEAFF
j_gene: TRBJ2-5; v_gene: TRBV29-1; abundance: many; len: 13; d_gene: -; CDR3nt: TGCAGCGTTGAGGGGGGCTTCCAAGAGACCCAGTACTTC; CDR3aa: CSVEGGFQETQYF
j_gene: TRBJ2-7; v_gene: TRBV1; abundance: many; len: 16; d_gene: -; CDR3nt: TGCACCAGCAGCCAAGATCAGGTTAGCGGGGACTACGAGCAGTACTTC; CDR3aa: CTSSQDQVSGDYEQYF
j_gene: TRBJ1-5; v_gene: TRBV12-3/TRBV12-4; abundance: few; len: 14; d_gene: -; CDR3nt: TGTGCCAGCAGTTTCGGACGGGCTCGTCAGCCCCAGCATTTT; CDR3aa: CASSFGRARQPQHF
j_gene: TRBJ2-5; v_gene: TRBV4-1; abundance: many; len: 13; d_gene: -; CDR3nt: TGCGCCAGCAGGGGGGTCCCCGAGGAGACCCAGTACTTC; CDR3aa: CASRGVPEETQYF
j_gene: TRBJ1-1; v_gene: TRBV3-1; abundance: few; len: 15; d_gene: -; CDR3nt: TGTGCCAGCAGCCAAGTGGGACGGATGAACACTGAAGCTTTCTTT; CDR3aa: CASSQVGRMNTEAFF
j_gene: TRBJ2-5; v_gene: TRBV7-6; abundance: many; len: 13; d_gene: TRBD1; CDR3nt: TGTGCCAGCGAGGGGGCTGGAGTGGAGACCCAGTACTTC; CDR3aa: CASEGAGVETQYF
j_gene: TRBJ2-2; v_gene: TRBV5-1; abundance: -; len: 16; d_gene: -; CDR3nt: TGCGCCAGCAGCCCTAGAAAGCCGATCGACACCGGGGAGCTGTTTTTT; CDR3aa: CASSPRKPIDTGELFF
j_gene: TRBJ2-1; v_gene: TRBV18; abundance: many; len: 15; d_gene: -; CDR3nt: TGTGCCAGCTCAACCGGCCCCCTATCGGTCGATGAGCAGTTCTTC; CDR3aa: CASSTGPLSVDEQFF
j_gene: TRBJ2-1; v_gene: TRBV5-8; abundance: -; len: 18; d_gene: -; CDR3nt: TGTGCCAGCAGCCCGAGCAGTGTGGACAGCACTTGGGGCAATGAGCAGTTCTTC; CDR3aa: CASSPSSVDSTWGNEQFF
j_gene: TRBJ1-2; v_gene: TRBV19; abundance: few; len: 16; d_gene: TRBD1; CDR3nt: TGTGCCAGTAGTGTTCAGGGGGCGAGTTTCCTTTATGGCTACACCTTC; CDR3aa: CASSVQGASFLYGYTF
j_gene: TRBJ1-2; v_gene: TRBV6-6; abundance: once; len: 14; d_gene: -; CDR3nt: TGTGCCAGCAGCCCAACGACAGCTAACTATGGCTACACCTTC; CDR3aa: CASSPTTANYGYTF
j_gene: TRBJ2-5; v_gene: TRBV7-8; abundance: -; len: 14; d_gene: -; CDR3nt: TGTGCCAGCAGCTTCGGTGTGTACCAAGAGACCCAGTACTTC; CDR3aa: CASSFGVYQETQYF
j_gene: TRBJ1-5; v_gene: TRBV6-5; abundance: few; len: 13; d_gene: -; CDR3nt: TGTGCCACCTCCGGGGATGGGAATCAGCCCCAGCATTTT; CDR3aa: CATSGDGNQPQHF
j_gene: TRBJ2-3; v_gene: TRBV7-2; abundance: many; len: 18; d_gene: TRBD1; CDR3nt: TGTGCCAGCAGCTTAGGTCTCCAGGGGGCGGGGAGGCCAGATACGCAGTATTTT; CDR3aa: CASSLGLQGAGRPDTQYF
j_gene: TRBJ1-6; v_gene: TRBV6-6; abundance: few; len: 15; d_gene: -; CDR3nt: TGTGCCAGCAGTTACGGTCCAGATTATAATTCACCCCTCCACTTT; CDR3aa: CASSYGPDYNSPLHF
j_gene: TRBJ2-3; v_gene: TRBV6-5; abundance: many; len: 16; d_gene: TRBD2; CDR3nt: TGTGCCAGCAGTCCCTTCGCGGGGGTGAGCACAGATACGCAGTATTTT; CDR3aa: CASSPFAGVSTDTQYF
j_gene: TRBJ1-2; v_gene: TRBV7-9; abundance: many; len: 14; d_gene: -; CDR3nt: TGTGCCAGCAGCTTAGTTGGCAGGGCCCCTGGCTACACCTTC; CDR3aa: CASSLVGRAPGYTF
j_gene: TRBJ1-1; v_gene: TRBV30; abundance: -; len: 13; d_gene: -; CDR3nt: TGTGCCTGGATGGGGGGCAGCGACACTGAAGCTTTCTTT; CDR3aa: CAWMGGSDTEAFF
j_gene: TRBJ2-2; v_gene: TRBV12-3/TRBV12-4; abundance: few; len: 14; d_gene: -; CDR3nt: TGTGCCAGCAGCCACTATAGTAGCGCCGGGGAGCCGTTTTTT; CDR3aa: CASSHYSSAGEPFF
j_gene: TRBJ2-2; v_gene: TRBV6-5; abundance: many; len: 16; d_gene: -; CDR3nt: TGTGCCAGCAGTTACTCGAGAGGGGCGAACACCGGGGAGCTGTTTTTT; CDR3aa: CASSYSRGANTGELFF
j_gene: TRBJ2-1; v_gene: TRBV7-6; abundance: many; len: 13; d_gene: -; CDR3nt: TGTGCCAGCAGCTTAGGAGGGGGCAATGAGCAGTTCTTC; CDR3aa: CASSLGGGNEQFF
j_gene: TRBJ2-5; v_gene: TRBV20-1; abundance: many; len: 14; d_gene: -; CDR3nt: TGCAGTGCTAGATTCGAGGGGGTGTCAAAGACCCAGTACTTC; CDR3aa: CSARFEGVSKTQYF
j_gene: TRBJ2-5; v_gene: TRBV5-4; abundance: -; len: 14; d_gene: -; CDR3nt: TGTGCCAGCAGCTTTATAGGGGATCAAGAGACCCAGTACTTC; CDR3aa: CASSFIGDQETQYF
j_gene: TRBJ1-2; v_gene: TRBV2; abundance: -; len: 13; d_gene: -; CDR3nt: TGTGCCAGCAGTGTTGACAGGTTCTATGGCTACACCTTC; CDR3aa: CASSVDRFYGYTF
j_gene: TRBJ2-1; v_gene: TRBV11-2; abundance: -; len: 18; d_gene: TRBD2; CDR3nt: TGTGCCAGCAGCTTAGTTCGGGCGGGGGAGTACTCCTACAATGAGCAGTTCTTC; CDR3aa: CASSLVRAGEYSYNEQFF
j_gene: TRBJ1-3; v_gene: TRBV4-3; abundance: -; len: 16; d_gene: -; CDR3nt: TGCGCCAGCAGCCAAGATGGGCCCTACTCTGGAAACACCATATATTTT; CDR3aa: CASSQDGPYSGNTIYF
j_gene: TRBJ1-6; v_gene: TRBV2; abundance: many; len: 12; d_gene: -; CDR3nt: TGTGCCAGCAGGGAGATTAAGGCAACCCTCCACTTT; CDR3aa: CASREIKATLHF
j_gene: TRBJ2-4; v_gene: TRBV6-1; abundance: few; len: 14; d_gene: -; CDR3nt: TGTGCCAGCAGTGATCGGGGGCGTTTCAACATTCAGTACTTC; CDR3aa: CASSDRGRFNIQYF
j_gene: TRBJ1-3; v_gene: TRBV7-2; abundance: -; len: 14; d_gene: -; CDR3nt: TGTGCCAGCAGCTTAGATGGCAGTAGAAACACCATATATTTT; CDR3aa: CASSLDGSRNTIYF
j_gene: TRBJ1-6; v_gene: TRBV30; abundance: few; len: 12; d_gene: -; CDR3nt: TGTGCCTGGAGTGCGACCAATTCACCCCTCCACTTT; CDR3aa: CAWSATNSPLHF
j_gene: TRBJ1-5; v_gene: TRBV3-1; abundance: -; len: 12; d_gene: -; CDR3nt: TGTGCCAGCAGCGGTAGCAATCAGCCCCAGCATTTT; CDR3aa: CASSGSNQPQHF
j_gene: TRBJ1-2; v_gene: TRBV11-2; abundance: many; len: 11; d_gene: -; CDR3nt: TGTGCCAGCAGCTTAGGTCATGGCTACACCTTC; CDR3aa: CASSLGHGYTF
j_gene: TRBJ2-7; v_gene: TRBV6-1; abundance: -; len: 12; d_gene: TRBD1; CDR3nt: TGTGCCAGCAGTAACCATGGACAGGAAGAAGGTTTC; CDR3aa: CASSNHGQEEGF
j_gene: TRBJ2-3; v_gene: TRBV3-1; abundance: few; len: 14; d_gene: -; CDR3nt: TGTGCCAGCAGCCAAGAGATCAATGTAGATACGCAGTATTTT; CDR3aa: CASSQEINVDTQYF
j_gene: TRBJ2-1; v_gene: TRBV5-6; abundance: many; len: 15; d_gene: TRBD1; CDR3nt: TGTGCCAGCAGCTTGAGGACAGGGCTGGGCAATGAGCAGTTCTTC; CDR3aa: CASSLRTGLGNEQFF
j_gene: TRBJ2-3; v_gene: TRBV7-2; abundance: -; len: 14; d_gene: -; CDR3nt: TGTGCCAGCAGCTCTACAGGGTCTGCAGATACGCAGTATTTT; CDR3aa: CASSSTGSADTQYF
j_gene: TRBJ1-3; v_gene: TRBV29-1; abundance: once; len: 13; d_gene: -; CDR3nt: TGCAGCGCACCCGTAGGGGCTGGAAACACCATATATTTT; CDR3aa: CSAPVGAGNTIYF
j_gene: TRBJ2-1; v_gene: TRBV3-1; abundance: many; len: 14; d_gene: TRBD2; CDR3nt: TGTGCCAGCCACCAGCGGGGGGACTACAATGAGCAGTTCTTC; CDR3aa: CASHQRGDYNEQFF
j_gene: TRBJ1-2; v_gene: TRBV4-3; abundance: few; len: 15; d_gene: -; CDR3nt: TGCGCCAGCAGCCCGAATATAGAGGGCGCTTATGGCTACACCTTC; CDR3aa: CASSPNIEGAYGYTF